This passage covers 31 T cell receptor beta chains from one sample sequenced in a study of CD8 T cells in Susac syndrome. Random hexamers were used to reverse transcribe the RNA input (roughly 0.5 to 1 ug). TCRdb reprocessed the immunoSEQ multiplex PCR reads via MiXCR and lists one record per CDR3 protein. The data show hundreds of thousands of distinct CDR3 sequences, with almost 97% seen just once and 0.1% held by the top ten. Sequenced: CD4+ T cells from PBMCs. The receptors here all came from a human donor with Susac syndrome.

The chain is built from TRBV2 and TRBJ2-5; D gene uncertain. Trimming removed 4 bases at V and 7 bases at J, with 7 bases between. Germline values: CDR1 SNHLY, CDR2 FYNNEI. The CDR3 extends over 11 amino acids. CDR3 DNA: TGTGCCAGCAGTGTAGGGTCGACCCAGTACTTC. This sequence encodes CASSVGSTQYF.

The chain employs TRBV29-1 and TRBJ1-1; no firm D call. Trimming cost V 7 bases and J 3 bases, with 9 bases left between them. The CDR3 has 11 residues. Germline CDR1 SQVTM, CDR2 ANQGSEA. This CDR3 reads CSGYKDTEAFF. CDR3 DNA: TGCAGCGGGTACAAGGACACTGAAGCTTTCTTT.

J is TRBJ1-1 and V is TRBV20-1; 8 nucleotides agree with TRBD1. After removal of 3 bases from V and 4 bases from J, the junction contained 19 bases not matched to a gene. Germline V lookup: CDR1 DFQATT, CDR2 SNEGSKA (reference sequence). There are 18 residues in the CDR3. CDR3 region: CSASATFGQGEGSTEAFF. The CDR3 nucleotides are TGCAGTGCTAGTGCAACCTTCGGACAGGGAGAAGGGAGCACTGAAGCTTTCTTT.

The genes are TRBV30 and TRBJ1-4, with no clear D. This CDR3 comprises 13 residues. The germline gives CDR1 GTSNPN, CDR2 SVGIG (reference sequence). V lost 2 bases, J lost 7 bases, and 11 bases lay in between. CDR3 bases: TGTGCCTGGAGTAGAAGGGAGGGTGAAAAACTGTTTTTT. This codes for CAWSRREGEKLFF.

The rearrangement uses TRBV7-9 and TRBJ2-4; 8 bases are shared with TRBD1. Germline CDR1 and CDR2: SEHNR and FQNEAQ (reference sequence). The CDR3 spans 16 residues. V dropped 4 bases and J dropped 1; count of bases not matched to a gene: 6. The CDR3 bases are TGTGCCAGCAGCTCTGGACAGGGCTGGGCCAAAAACATTCAGTACTTC. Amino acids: CASSSGQGWAKNIQYF.

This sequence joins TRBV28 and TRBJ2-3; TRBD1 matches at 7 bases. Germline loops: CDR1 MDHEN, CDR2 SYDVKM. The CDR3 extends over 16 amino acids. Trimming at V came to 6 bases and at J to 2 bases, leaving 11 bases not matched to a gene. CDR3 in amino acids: CASRQGSHPNTDTQYF. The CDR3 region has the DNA TGTGCCAGCAGACAGGGGTCCCACCCAAACACAGATACGCAGTATTTT.

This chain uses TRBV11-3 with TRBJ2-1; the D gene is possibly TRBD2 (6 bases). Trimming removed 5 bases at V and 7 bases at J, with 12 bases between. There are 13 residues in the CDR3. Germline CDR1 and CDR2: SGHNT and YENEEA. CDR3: CASSPDRGNEQFF. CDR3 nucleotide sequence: TGTGCCAGCAGCCCCGATCGGGGGAATGAGCAGTTCTTC.

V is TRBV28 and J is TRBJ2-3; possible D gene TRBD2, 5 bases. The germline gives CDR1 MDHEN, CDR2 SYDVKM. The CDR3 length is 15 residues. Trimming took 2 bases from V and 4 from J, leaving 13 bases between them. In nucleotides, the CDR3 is TGTGCCAGCAGTTTACTGGGCGACGGGGCAGATACGCAGTATTTT. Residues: CASSLLGDGADTQYF.

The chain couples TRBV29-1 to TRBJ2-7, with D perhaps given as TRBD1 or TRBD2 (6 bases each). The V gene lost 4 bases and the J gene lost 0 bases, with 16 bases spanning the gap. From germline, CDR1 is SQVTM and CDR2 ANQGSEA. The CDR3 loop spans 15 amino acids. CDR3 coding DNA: TGCAGCGTTGGTGGTGTCAGGGGAGGCTCCTACGAGCAGTACTTC. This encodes CSVGGVRGGSYEQYF.

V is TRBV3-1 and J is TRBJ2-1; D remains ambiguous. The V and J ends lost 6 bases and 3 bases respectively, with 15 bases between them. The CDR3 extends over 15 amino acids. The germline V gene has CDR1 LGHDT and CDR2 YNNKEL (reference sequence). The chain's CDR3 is CASRTNLGNYNEQFF. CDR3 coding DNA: TGTGCCAGCAGAACAAACCTAGGAAACTACAATGAGCAGTTCTTC.

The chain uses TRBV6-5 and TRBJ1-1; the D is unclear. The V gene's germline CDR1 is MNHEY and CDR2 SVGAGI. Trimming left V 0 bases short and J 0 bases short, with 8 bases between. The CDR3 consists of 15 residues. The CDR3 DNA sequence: TGTGCCAGCAGTTACTCGGTAGGGATGAACACTGAAGCTTTCTTT. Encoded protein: CASSYSVGMNTEAFF.

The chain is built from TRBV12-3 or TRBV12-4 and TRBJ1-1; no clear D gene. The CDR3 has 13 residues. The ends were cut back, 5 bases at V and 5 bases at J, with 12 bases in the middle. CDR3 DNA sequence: TGTGCCAGCAGTCCGAACTTTGGGACTGAAGCTTTCTTT. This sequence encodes CASSPNFGTEAFF.

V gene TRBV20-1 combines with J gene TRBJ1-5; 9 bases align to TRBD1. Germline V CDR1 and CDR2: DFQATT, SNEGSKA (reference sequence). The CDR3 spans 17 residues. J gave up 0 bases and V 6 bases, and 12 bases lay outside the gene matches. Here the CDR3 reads CSAKLGQGPYSNQPQHF. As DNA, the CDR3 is TGCAGTGCAAAGCTGGGACAGGGACCGTATAGCAATCAGCCCCAGCATTTT.

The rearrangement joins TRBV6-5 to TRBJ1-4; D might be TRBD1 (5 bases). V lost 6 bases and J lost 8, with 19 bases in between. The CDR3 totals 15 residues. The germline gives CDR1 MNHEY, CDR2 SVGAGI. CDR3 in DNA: TGTGCCAGCAGATCCCAAGCAGGGCTCCGAGAAAAACTGTTTTTT. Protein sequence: CASRSQAGLREKLFF.

In DNA, the CDR3 is TGTGCCAGCAGCGAACAGGGAGGAGAGACCCAGTACTTC. Translated: CASSEQGGETQYF. This sequence joins TRBV2 and TRBJ2-5, with D tentatively TRBD1 or TRBD2 (6 bases each). Trimming shortened V by 6 bases and J by 4 bases, and 12 bases separated the two germline ends. Germline V lookup: CDR1 SNHLY, CDR2 FYNNEI. This CDR3 region has 13 residues. The full variable domain, its missing parts supplied by reference TRBV2 and TRBJ2-5, is EPEVTQTPSHQVTQMGQEVILRCVPISNHLYFYWYRQILGQKVEFLVSFYNNEISEKSEIFDDQFSVERPDGSNFTLKIRSTKLEDSAMYFCASSEQGGETQYFGPGTRLLVL.

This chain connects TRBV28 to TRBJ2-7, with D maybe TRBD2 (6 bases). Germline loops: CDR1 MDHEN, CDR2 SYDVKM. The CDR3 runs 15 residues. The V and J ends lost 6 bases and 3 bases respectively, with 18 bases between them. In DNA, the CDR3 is TGTGCCAGCAGCCCAGTGGCGGGCGGGATCTACGAGCAGTACTTC. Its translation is CASSPVAGGIYEQYF.

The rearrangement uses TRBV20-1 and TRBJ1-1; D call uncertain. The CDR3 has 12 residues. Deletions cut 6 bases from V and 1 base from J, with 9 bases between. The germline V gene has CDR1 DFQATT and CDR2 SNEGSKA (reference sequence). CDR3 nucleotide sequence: TGCAGTGCCATAGGAGAGAACACTGAAGCTTTCTTT. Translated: CSAIGENTEAFF.

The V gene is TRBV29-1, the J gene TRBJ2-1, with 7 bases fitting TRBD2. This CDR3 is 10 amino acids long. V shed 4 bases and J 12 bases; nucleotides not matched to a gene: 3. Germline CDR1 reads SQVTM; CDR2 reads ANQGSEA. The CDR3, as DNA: TGCAGCGTTGGAGGGGAGGGGCAGTTCTTC. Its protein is CSVGGEGQFF.

CDR3 DNA sequence: TGTGCCAGCAGCTTGAACACGCAGTATTTT. Its protein product is CASSLNTQYF. V and J are TRBV7-9 and TRBJ2-3; D is ambiguous. In germline, CDR1 is SEHNR, CDR2 FQNEAQ (reference sequence). V was pared by 3 bases and J by 9 bases, with 4 bases between. CDR3 length: 10 residues.

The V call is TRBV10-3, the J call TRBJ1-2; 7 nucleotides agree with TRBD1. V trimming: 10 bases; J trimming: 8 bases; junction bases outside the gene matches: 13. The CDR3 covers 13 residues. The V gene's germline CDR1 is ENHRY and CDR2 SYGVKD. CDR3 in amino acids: CATTLTGDGGYTF. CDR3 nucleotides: TGTGCCACAACTCTTACAGGGGACGGAGGCTACACCTTC.

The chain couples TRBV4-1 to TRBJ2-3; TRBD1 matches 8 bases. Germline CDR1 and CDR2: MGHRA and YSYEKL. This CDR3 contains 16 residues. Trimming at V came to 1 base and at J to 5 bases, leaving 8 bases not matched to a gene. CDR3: CASSQAARGRGDTQYF. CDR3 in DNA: TGCGCCAGCAGCCAAGCAGCCAGGGGGCGCGGAGATACGCAGTATTTT.

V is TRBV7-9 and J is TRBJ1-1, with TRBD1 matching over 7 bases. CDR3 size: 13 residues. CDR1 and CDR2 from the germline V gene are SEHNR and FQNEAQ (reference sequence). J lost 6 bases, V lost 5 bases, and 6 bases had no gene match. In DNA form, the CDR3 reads TGTGCCAGCAGCGTCGGAGGGGGCTCTGAAGCTTTCTTT. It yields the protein CASSVGGGSEAFF.

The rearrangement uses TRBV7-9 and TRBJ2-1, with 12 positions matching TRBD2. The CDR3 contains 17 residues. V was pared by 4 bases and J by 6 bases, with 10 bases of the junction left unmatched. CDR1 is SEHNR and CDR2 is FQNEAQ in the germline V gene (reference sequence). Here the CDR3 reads CASSSPGLAGPANEQFF. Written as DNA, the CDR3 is TGTGCCAGCAGCTCTCCGGGACTAGCGGGCCCCGCCAATGAGCAGTTCTTC.

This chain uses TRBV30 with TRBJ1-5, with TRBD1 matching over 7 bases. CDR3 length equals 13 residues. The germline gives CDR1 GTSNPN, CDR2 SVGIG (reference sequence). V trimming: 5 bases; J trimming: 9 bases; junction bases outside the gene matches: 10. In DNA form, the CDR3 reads TGTGCCTGGGGAGGGGACAGCGGACCGCCCCAGCATTTT. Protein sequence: CAWGGDSGPPQHF. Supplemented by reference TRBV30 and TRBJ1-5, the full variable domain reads SQTIHQWPATLVQPVGSPLSLECTVEGTSNPNLYWYRQAAGRGLQLLFYSVGIGQISSEVPQNLSASRPQDRQFILSSKKLLLSDSGFYLCAWGGDSGPPQHFGDGTRLSIL.

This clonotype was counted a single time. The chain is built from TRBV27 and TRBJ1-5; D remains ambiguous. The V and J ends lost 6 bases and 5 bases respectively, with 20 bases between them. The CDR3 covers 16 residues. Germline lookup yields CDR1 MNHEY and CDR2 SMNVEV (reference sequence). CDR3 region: CASSPRGSRVDQPQHF. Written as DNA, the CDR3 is TGTGCCAGCAGCCCAAGAGGATCGAGGGTGGATCAGCCCCAGCATTTT.

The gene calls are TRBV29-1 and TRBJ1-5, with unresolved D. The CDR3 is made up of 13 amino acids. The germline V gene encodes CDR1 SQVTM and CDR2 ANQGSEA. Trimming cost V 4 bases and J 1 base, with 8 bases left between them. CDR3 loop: CSVGSRSNQPQHF. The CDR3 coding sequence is TGCAGCGTTGGGAGCCGGAGCAATCAGCCCCAGCATTTT.

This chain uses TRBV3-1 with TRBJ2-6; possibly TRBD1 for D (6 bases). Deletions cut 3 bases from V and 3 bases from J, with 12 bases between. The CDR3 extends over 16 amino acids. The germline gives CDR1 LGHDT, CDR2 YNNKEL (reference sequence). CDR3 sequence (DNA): TGTGCCAGCAGCCATAAAACAGGGCTTGGGGCCAACGTCCTGACTTTC. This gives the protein CASSHKTGLGANVLTF.

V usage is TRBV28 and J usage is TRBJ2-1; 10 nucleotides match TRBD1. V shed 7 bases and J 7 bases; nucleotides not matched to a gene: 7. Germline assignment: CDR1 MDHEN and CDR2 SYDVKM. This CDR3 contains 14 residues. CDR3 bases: TGTGCCAGCAAACCGGGACAGGGGAGGAATGAGCAGTTCTTC. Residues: CASKPGQGRNEQFF.

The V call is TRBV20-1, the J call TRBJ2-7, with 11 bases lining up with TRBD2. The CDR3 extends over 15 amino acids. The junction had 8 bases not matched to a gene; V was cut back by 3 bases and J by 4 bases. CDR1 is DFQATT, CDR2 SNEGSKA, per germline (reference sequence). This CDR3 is CSASSVLAGVYEQYF. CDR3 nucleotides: TGCAGTGCTAGTTCCGTACTAGCGGGAGTTTACGAGCAGTACTTC.

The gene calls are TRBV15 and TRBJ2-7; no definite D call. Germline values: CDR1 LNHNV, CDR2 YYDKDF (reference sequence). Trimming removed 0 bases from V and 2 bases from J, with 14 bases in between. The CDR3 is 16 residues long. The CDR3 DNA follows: TGTGCCACCAGCAGAGATCCCGCGAACTTCCCCTACGAGCAGTACTTC. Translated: CATSRDPANFPYEQYF.

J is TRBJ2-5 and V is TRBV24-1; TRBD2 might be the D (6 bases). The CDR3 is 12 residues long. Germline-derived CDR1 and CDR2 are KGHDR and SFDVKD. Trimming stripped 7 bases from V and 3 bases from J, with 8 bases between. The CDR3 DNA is TGTGCCACCAGGGGACTTGAAGAGACCCAGTACTTC. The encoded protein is CATRGLEETQYF.